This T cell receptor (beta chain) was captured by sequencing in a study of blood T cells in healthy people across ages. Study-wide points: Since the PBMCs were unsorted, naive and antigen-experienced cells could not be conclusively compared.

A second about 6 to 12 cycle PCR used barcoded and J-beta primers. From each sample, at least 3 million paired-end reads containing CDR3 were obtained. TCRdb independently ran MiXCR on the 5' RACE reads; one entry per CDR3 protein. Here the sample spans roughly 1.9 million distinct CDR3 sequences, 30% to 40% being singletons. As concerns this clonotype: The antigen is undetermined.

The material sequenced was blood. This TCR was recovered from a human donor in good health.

CDR3 nucleotides: TGTGCCAGCAGTCCAGGGACAGGCGAAGGATGGCCCCAGCATTTT. Translated: CASSPGTGEGWPQHF. The chain is built from TRBV12-3 or TRBV12-4 and TRBJ1-5; 8 bases match TRBD1. After removal of 5 bases from V and 9 bases from J, the junction contained 12 bases not matched to a gene. The CDR3 consists of 15 residues.